The rows below give T cell receptor beta chains drawn from one sample of a study of T cell clonotyping in hematopoietic cell transplantation. The protocol was immunoSEQ multiplex PCR, while the TCRdb copy is restricted to in-frame clones and leaves out a portion. Counted here are about 80,000 clones, approximately 95% occurring once; the ten biggest clones make up roughly 1.7%. The sequenced sample was peripheral blood mononuclear cells, obtained before stem cell transplant. These receptors originate from a woman between 45 and 65 years old with acute myeloid leukemia. Some clones in this sample may be carry-over from other donors' samples. The CDR3 runs from the conserved cysteine through the conserved F or W. A D gene is named only where the DNA matches it firmly. Clone size is shown for a subset of rows, as once, few, many or a class of expanded clone.

J gene,D gene,V gene,clone size,CDR3 DNA,CDR3 protein
TRBJ2-3,-,TRBV25-1,-,TGTGCCAGCAGTGAATGGGGGGCCGTTGATACGCAGTATTTT,CASSEWGAVDTQYF
TRBJ1-5,-,TRBV2,-,TGTGCCAGCAGTGCGGTCGGCAATCAGCCCCAGCATTTT,CASSAVGNQPQHF
TRBJ1-2,TRBD1,TRBV6-5,-,TGTGCCAGCAGTTATGTGACAGGGAGTCGGTATGGCTACACCTTC,CASSYVTGSRYGYTF
TRBJ2-7,-,TRBV5-1,-,TGCGCCAGCAGCTATGGACGACGTGACTCCTACGAGCAGTACTTC,CASSYGRRDSYEQYF
TRBJ2-3,-,TRBV30,-,TGTGCCTGGAGTATTAGTACAGATACGCAGTATTTT,CAWSISTDTQYF
TRBJ2-1,-,TRBV4-1,-,TGCGCCAGCAGCCAAGCCACGGGTACCCTTTACAATGAGCAGTTCTTC,CASSQATGTLYNEQFF
TRBJ1-4,-,TRBV5-6,-,TGTGCCAGCAGCTATTGGCAGACTAATGAAAAACTGTTTTTT,CASSYWQTNEKLFF
TRBJ2-7,TRBD1,TRBV28,-,TGTGCCAGCAGTGTATCCCGGGACAGCCACTACGAGCAGTACTTC,CASSVSRDSHYEQYF
TRBJ2-3,TRBD2,TRBV28,-,TGTGCCAGCAGTTCACCCCCGGGAGGGGGCACAGATACGCAGTATTTT,CASSSPPGGGTDTQYF
TRBJ1-3,TRBD1,TRBV9,-,TGTGCCAGCAGCCCCGGACAGGCCCTATCTGGAAACACCATATATTTT,CASSPGQALSGNTIYF
TRBJ2-7,-,TRBV30,once,TGTGCCTGGAACCCGGGACACGACTACGAGCAGTACTTC,CAWNPGHDYEQYF
TRBJ1-5,-,TRBV5-1,-,TGCGCCAGCAGCCTAGGGGGGGTTAGCAATCAGCCCCAGCATTTT,CASSLGGVSNQPQHF
TRBJ1-1,-,TRBV11-2,-,TGTGCCAGCAGCTTAGAAGAGGTGTTGAACACTGAAGCTTTCTTT,CASSLEEVLNTEAFF
TRBJ2-5,-,TRBV30,-,TGTGCCTGGTCAACTAACTCTTGGGAGACCCAGTACTTC,CAWSTNSWETQYF
TRBJ1-2,-,TRBV30,-,TGTGCCTGGAGTGTACAAGCCTCAGGCTATGGCTACACCTTC,CAWSVQASGYGYTF
TRBJ2-3,TRBD2,TRBV6-4,-,TGTGCCAGCAGTGACTCTGGCGGGGGGGCCTCAGATACGCAGTATTTT,CASSDSGGGASDTQYF
TRBJ2-5,-,TRBV27,-,TGTGCCAGCAGCCCAAGGGGGAGGGGGCGAGAGACCCAGTACTTC,CASSPRGRGRETQYF
TRBJ1-5,-,TRBV2,-,TGTGCCAGCAGGGGATTCAATCAGCCCCAGCATTTT,CASRGFNQPQHF
TRBJ1-5,-,TRBV2,-,TGTGCCAGCAGTTGGGTCTCGGGCAATCAGCCCCAGCATTTT,CASSWVSGNQPQHF
TRBJ2-7,-,TRBV27,-,TGTGCCAGCAGTCCATCAGGGTCCAGATTAACCTACGAGCAGTACTTC,CASSPSGSRLTYEQYF
TRBJ1-1,-,TRBV5-4,-,TGTGCCAGCAACCTGCGGGCTTTCTTT,CASNLRAFF
TRBJ1-1,TRBD1,TRBV5-1,once,TGCGCCAGCAGCTCGGACAGGGTTGCCACTGAAGCTTTCTTT,CASSSDRVATEAFF
TRBJ1-6,-,TRBV30,-,TGTGCCTGGAGTCGAGGTAGGGGATGGAGTTCACCCCTCCACTTT,CAWSRGRGWSSPLHF
TRBJ2-3,-,TRBV19,-,TGTGCCAGTAGTACTCCGAAAGTAGGCACAGATACGCAGTATTTT,CASSTPKVGTDTQYF
TRBJ1-5,-,TRBV10-1,-,TGCGCCAGCAGCCTTAGGGGTTATAGCAATCAGCCCCAGCATTTT,CASSLRGYSNQPQHF
TRBJ2-7,-,TRBV11-3,-,TGTGCCAGCAGCTTACCCCGGCGAGGGGGCTACGAGCAGTACTTC,CASSLPRRGGYEQYF
TRBJ1-5,-,TRBV7-9,-,TGTGCCAGCAGCCCTTCGGGACACCGCAATCAGCCCCAGCATTTT,CASSPSGHRNQPQHF
TRBJ1-2,TRBD1,TRBV29-1,-,TGCAGCGTTGATACGACAGGGTCTAATGGCTACACCTTC,CSVDTTGSNGYTF
TRBJ1-2,TRBD1,TRBV5-1,-,TGCGCCAGCAGCTTGGGACAGAGTAGGGACAGCGGTGGCTACACCTTC,CASSLGQSRDSGGYTF
TRBJ2-7,-,TRBV5-1,-,TGCGCCAGCACCCGTAATACAGGGACCCAACCCTACGAGCAGTACTTC,CASTRNTGTQPYEQYF